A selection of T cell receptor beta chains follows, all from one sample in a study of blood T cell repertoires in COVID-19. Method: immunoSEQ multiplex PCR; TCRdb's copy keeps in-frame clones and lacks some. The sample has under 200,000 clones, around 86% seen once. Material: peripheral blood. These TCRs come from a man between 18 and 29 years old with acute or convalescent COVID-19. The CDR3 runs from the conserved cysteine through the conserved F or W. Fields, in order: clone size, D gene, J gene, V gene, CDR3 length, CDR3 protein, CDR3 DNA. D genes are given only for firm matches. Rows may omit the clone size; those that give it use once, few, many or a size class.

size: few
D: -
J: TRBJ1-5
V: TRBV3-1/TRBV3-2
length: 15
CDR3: CASSQGRGSNQPQHF
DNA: TGTGCCAGCAGCCAAGGGAGAGGGAGCAATCAGCCCCAGCATTTT

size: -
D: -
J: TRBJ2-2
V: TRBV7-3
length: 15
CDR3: CASSLGAQNTGELFF
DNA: TGTGCCAGCAGCTTAGGGGCACAGAACACCGGGGAGCTGTTTTTT

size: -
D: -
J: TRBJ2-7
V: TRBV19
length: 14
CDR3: CASNNPGFPYEQYF
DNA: TGTGCCAGTAACAACCCGGGATTTCCCTACGAGCAGTACTTC

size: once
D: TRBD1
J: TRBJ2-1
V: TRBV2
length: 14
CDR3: CASGTGGSYNEQFF
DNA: TGTGCCAGCGGTACAGGGGGCTCCTACAATGAGCAGTTCTTC

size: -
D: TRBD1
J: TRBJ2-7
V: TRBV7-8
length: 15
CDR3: CASRGGQGVTYEQYF
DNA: TGTGCCAGCAGGGGCGGACAGGGGGTAACCTACGAGCAGTACTTC

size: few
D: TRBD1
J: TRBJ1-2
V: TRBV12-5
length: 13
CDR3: CASGEGTGGGYTF
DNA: TGTGCTAGTGGTGAGGGGACAGGGGGAGGCTACACCTTC

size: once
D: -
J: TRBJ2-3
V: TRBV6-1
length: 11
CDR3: CASSEGRKQYF
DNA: TGTGCCAGCAGTGAGGGCCGAAAGCAGTATTTT

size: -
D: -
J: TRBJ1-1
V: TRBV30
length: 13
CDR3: CAWSDAGSTEAFF
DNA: TGTGCCTGGAGCGATGCAGGGTCTACTGAAGCTTTCTTT

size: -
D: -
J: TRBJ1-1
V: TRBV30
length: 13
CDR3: CAWSARANTEAFF
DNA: TGTGCCTGGAGTGCCAGGGCGAACACTGAAGCTTTCTTT

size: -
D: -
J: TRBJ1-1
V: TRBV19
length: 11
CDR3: CASQQTGEAFF
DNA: TGTGCCAGTCAACAGACAGGTGAAGCTTTCTTT

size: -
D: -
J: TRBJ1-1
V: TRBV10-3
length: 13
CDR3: CAISEEGNTEAFF
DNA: TGTGCCATCAGTGAGGAGGGGAACACTGAAGCTTTCTTT

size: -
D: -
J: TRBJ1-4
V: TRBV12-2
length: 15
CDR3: CASRHLPRLNEKLFF
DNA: TGTGCAAGTCGTCATCTTCCCCGTCTAAACGAAAAACTGTTTTTT

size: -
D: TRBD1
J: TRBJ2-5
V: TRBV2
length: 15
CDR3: CASSPTTGAIKTQYF
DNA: TGTGCCAGCAGTCCCACAACAGGGGCTATAAAGACCCAGTACTTC

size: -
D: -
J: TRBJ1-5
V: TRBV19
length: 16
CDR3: CASSILAGKSNQPQHF
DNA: TGTGCCAGTAGTATTTTAGCGGGGAAGAGCAATCAGCCCCAGCATTTT

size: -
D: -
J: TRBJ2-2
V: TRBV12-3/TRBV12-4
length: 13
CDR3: CASSLFRGGELFF
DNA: TGTGCCAGCAGTTTATTCCGCGGCGGGGAGCTGTTTTTT

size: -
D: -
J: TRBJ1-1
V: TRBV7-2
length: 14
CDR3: CASSLEGGVTEAFF
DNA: TGTGCCAGCAGCTTAGAAGGGGGAGTTACTGAAGCTTTCTTT

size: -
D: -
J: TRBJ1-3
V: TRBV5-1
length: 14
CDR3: CASRTESSGNTIYF
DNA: TGCGCCAGCAGAACAGAAAGCTCTGGAAACACCATATATTTT

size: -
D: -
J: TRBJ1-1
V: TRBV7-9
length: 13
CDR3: CASSLTEITEAFF
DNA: TGTGCCAGCAGCTTAACCGAGATCACTGAAGCTTTCTTT

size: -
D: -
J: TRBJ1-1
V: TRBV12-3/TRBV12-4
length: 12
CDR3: CASSVQNTEAFF
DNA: TGTGCCAGCAGTGTACAGAACACTGAAGCTTTCTTT

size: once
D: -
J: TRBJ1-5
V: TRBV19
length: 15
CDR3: CASSSRGAEGQPQHF
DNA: TGTGCCAGTAGCTCGCGGGGGGCTGAGGGACAGCCCCAGCATTTT

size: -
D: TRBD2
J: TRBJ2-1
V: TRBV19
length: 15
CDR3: CASSSGLAVYNEQFF
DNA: TGTGCCAGTAGTTCCGGACTAGCGGTCTACAATGAGCAGTTCTTC

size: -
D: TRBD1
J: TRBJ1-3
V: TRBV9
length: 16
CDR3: CASSVEQGASGNTIYF
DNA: TGTGCCAGCAGCGTTGAACAGGGGGCCTCTGGAAACACCATATATTTT

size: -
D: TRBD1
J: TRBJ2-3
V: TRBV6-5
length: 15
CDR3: CASSSGTGQKDTQYF
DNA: TGTGCCAGCAGTTCCGGGACAGGGCAGAAGGATACGCAGTATTTT

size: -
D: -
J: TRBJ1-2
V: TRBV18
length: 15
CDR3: CASSPFRGNPYGYTF
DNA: TGTGCCAGCTCACCCTTCAGGGGAAATCCTTACGGCTACACCTTC

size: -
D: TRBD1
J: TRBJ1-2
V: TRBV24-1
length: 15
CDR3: CATSDSQGADYGYTF
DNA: TGTGCCACCAGTGATTCCCAGGGGGCTGACTATGGCTACACCTTC

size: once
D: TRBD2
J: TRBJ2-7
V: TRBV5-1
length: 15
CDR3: CASSETSGASYEQYF
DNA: TGCGCCAGCAGCGAAACTAGCGGGGCCTCCTACGAGCAGTACTTC

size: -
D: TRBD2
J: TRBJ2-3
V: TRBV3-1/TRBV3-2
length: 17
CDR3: CASSQTTGLAWTDTQYF
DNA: TGTGCCAGCAGCCAAACTACGGGACTAGCCTGGACAGATACGCAGTATTTT

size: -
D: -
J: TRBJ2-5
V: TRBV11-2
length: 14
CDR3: CASSLDWGHETQYF
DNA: TGTGCCAGCAGCTTAGATTGGGGCCATGAGACCCAGTACTTC

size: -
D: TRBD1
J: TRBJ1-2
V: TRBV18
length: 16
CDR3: CASSPRDRGLDYGYTF
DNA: TGTGCCAGCTCACCACGGGACAGGGGGCTTGACTATGGCTACACCTTC

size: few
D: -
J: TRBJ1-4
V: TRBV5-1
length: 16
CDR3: CASSLVLGEANEKLFF
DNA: TGCGCCAGCAGCTTGGTTCTCGGGGAGGCTAATGAAAAACTGTTTTTT

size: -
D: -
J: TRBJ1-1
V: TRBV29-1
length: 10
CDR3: CSVDYTEAFF
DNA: TGCAGCGTTGATTATACTGAAGCTTTCTTT

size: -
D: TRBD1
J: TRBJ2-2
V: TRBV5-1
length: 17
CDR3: CASSLVASDRASGELFF
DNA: TGCGCCAGCAGCTTGGTGGCATCGGACAGGGCGTCCGGGGAGCTGTTTTTT

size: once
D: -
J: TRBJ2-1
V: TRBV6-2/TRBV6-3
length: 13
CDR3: CASSYSRVNEQFF
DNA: TGTGCCAGCAGTTACTCCAGGGTGAATGAGCAGTTCTTC

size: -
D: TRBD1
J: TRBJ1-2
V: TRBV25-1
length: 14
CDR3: CASTEGGTGEGYTF
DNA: TGTGCCAGCACCGAGGGTGGGACAGGGGAAGGCTACACCTTC

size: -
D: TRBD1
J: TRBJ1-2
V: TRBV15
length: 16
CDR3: CATSRGRGPTNYGYTF
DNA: TGTGCCACCAGCAGAGGCAGGGGGCCTACTAACTATGGCTACACCTTC